This TCR beta chain was documented in a study of T cell responses to AZD1222 COVID-19 vaccine. Sequenced by immunoSEQ multiplex PCR; TCRdb stores in-frame clones only, minus some. The repertoire consists of more than 60,000 clones, with approximately 82% occurring once and the leading ten covering around 20%. Worth noting for this clone: The target antigen is unknown.

General study points: Nearly half of the spike-specific TCRs reportedly recognize variant regions that carry no mutations.

Germline V gene data show CDR1 as SGHNT and CDR2 as YENEEA. There are 14 residues in the CDR3. The V end was cut by 2 bases, the J end by 1 base, with 8 bases between. V is TRBV11-3 and J is TRBJ1-1, with D unresolved. The sample was peripheral blood, taken on day 0 of AZD1222 vaccination. The source is an adult in good health. The CDR3 coding sequence is TGTGCCAGCAGCTTAAGGTCCGGGAACACTGAAGCTTTCTTT. Amino acid sequence: CASSLRSGNTEAFF.